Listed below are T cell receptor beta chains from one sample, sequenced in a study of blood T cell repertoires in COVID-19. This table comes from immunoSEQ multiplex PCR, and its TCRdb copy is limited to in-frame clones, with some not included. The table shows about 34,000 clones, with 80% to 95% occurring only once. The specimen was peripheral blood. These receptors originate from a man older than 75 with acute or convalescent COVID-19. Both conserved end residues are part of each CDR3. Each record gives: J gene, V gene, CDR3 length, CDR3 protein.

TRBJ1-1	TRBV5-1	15	CASSLDSGDNTEAFF
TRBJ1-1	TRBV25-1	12	CASDRVAPEAFF
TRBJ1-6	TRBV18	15	CASSPERQGESPLHF
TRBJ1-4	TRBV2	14	CASSESGTVEKLFF
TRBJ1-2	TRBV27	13	CASRTGTGDGYTF
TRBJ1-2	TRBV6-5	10	CASYNYGYTF
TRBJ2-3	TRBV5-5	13	CASSAGSTDTQYF
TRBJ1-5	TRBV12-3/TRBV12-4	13	CASSLERGQPQHF
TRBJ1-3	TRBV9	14	CASSVGASGNTIYF
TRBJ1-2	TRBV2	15	CASSLSRTGSYGYTF
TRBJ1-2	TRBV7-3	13	CASSRAGGLGYTF
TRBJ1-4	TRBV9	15	CASSAPSATNEKLFF
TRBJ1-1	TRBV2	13	CASSVMFNTEAFF
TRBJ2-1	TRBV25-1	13	CASSDPRPGGQFF
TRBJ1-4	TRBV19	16	CASSRLFGPTNEKLFF
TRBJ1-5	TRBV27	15	CASSFQQGSHQPQHF
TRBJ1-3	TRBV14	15	CASSQKDREENTIYF
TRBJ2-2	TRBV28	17	CASSSDRGGFGTGELFF
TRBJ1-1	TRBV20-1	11	CSAREQFEAFF
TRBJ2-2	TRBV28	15	CASTRDRAVTGELFF
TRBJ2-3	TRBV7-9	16	CASSSSQTAGADTQYF
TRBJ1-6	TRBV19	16	CASSARTGKGSSPLHF
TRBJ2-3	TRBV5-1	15	CASSAYVTGTDTQYF
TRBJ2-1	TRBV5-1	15	CASSDGQGPYNEQFF
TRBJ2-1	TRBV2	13	CASIPGTYNEQFF
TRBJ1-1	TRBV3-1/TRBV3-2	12	CASSLGNTEAFF
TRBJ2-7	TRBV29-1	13	CSVEVGHRYEQYF
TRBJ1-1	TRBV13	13	CASSPYLNTEAFF
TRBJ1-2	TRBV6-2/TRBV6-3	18	CASSYSTSGTGINYGYTF
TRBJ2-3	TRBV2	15	CASNGLRSGADTQYF
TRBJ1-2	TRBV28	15	CASTSAGGADYGYTF
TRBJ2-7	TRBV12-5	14	CASGLSGSPYEQYF
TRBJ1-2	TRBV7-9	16	CASSFGQGSPYQGYTF
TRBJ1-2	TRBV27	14	CASSLSRANYGYTF
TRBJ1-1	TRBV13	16	CASSRAKGLMNTEAFF
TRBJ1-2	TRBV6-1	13	CASSRGPQNGYTF
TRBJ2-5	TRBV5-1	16	CASSLVAGGIQETQYF
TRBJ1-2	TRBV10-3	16	CAISESRQGEDYGYTF
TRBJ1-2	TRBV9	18	CASSVAILDPQQGYGYTF
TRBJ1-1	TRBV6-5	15	CASSSGGVTNTEAFF
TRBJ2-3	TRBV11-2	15	CASSFGLSWTDTQYF
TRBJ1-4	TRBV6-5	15	CASSYSSGGVDKLFF
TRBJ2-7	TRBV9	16	CASSVVPSGGTYEQYF
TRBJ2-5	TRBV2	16	CASRRVPTFGQETQYF
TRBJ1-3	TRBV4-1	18	CASSALTGIGSSGNTIYF
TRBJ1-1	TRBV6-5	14	CASRVGPLNTEAFF
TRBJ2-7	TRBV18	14	CASLAPHTSYEQYF